This T cell receptor beta chain was recorded in a study of shared clonotypes between healthy human individuals. The CDR3 extends over 16 amino acids. From germline, CDR1 is LGHNA and CDR2 YSLEER. Deletions cut 1 base from V and 7 bases from J, with 16 bases between. Details on this clone: Its antigen is currently unknown.

TCRdb's copy holds only in-frame clones and misses some; the assay was immunoSEQ multiplex PCR. The profile shows 2 million to 2.5 million clones, more than 90% of them singletons. Whole-study results and caveats: Among a handful of donors, about 5% of naive CD4 clonotypes were found in common. Compared with clonotypes that all four donors shared, non-shared clonotypes had lower generation probabilities.

V and J are TRBV4-3 and TRBJ2-2; D is perhaps TRBD2 (6 bases). Sequenced material: naive CD4+ T cells sorted from blood. Noted subset: CD45RA+ positively selected. The receptor's source is a man aged 18-30 years in good health. The DNA of the CDR3 is TGCGCCAGCAGCCAAGTCGGTACTAGCAATCACGGGGAGCTGTTTTTT. This codes for CASSQVGTSNHGELFF.